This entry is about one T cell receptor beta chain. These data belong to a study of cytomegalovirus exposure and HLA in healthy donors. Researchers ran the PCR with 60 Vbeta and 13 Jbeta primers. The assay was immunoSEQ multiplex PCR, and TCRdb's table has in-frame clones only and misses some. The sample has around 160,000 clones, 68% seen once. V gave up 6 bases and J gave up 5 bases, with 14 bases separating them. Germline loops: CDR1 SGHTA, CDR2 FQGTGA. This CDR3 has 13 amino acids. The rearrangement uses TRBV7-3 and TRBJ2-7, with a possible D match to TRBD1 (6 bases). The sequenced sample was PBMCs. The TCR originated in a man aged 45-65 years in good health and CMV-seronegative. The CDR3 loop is CASSPSGAHEQYF. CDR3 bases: TGTGCCAGCAGTCCCTCAGGGGCCCACGAGCAGTACTTC.